Presented here are 17 T cell receptor beta chains from one specimen sequenced in a study of T cell responses to AZD1222 COVID-19 vaccine. This table comes from immunoSEQ multiplex PCR, and its TCRdb copy is limited to in-frame clones, with some not included. The data show about 80,000 clones, 87% seen once. Sequencing was performed on peripheral blood, taken on day 0 of AZD1222 vaccination. The receptors were gathered from an adult in good health.

The chain's CDR3 is CASSLGQYSGNTIYF. The CDR3 DNA follows: TGTGCCAGCAGTTTGGGGCAATACTCTGGAAACACCATATATTTT. The V call is TRBV28, the J call TRBJ1-3; a weak D match, TRBD1 (5 bases). V lost 3 bases, J lost 0 bases, and 9 bases lay in between. The germline V gene has CDR1 MDHEN and CDR2 SYDVKM. The CDR3 has 15 amino acids.

V gene TRBV4-2 combines with J gene TRBJ2-6, with unresolved D. The CDR3 is 18 residues long. Germline V gene data show CDR1 as LGHNA and CDR2 as YNFKEQ. The V end lost 0 bases, the J end lost 0 bases, and 12 bases lay between the germline ends. The CDR3 here is CASSQDSMSSSGANVLTF. The DNA of the CDR3 is TGTGCCAGCAGCCAAGATAGTATGAGTTCCTCTGGGGCCAACGTCCTGACTTTC.

The gene calls are TRBV2 and TRBJ2-6; 10 nucleotides align to TRBD1. The length of the CDR3 is 17 residues. V dropped 4 bases and J dropped 3; count of bases not matched to a gene: 6. From germline, CDR1 is SNHLY and CDR2 FYNNEI. In nucleotides, the CDR3 is TGTGCCAGCAGTGCTGGACAGGGGGTTGTTGGGGCCAACGTCCTGACTTTC. It is translated as CASSAGQGVVGANVLTF.

In its sample, this clone was seen once. The chain is built from TRBV6-1 and TRBJ1-5; D not resolved. V was trimmed by 1 base and J by 4 bases, leaving 2 bases between them. The CDR3 runs 12 residues. In germline, CDR1 is MNHNS, CDR2 SASEGT. The CDR3 region has the DNA TGTGCCAGCAGTGAAGTTAATCAGCCCCAGCATTTT. Translation: CASSEVNQPQHF.

The chain recombines TRBV11-2 with TRBJ1-4; 7 nucleotides align to TRBD1. The CDR3 spans 14 residues. The germline gives CDR1 SGHAT, CDR2 FQNNGV. V was clipped by 5 bases and J by 4 bases; unmatched bases: 4. This CDR3 is CASSRGDSNEKLFF. CDR3 DNA: TGTGCCAGCAGCCGGGGGGACAGTAATGAAAAACTGTTTTTT.

By its share, this clone is medium-sized. V usage is TRBV18 and J usage is TRBJ1-1; 7 bases line up with TRBD1. Trimming took 5 bases from V and 1 from J; bases not matched to a gene: 1. Germline assignment: CDR1 KGHSH and CDR2 LQKENI. This CDR3 comprises 13 residues. CDR3 sequence (DNA): TGTGCCAGCTCAAGACAGGGGAACACTGAAGCTTTCTTT. It encodes CASSRQGNTEAFF.

The genes are TRBV4-1 and TRBJ1-1; D call uncertain. The CDR3 is made up of 16 amino acids. Germline loops: CDR1 MGHRA, CDR2 YSYEKL. V was clipped by 2 bases and J by 6 bases, with 19 bases between them. The DNA for the CDR3 is TGCGCCAGCAGCCAATCTTATTTGCGGGGTCCGGCTGAAGCTTTCTTT. This sequence encodes CASSQSYLRGPAEAFF.

V usage is TRBV11-1 and J usage is TRBJ2-2; perhaps TRBD2 as D (5 bases). The V gene's germline CDR1 is SGHAT and CDR2 FQDESV (reference sequence). The germline V and J ends were trimmed by 3 bases and 7 bases, with 18 bases remaining between them. The CDR3 extends over 16 amino acids. CDR3 sequence reads: CASSFGGPRGYGELFF. CDR3 DNA sequence: TGTGCCAGCAGCTTTGGCGGCCCCCGGGGATACGGGGAGCTGTTTTTT.

V is TRBV30 and J is TRBJ1-5, with D maybe TRBD1 (6 bases). CDR1 and CDR2 from the germline V gene are GTSNPN and SVGIG (reference sequence). CDR3 length: 12 residues. V lost 3 bases and J 9 bases, leaving 12 bases between the germline ends. The CDR3 loop reads CAWRDSIGPQHF. The CDR3 DNA follows: TGTGCCTGGAGGGACAGCATCGGGCCCCAGCATTTT.

This sequence joins TRBV5-1 and TRBJ2-7, with D possibly TRBD2 on 7 matching bases. Germline V gene sequence: CDR1 SGHRS, CDR2 YFSETQ. V was pared by 3 bases and J by 6 bases, with 16 bases between. The CDR3 is 14 amino acids. CDR3 sequence reads: CASSSGAGELEQYF. The CDR3 DNA sequence: TGCGCCAGCAGCTCGGGGGCGGGAGAGCTCGAGCAGTACTTC.

The genes are TRBV19 and TRBJ1-1, with D unresolved. The germline gives CDR1 LNHDA, CDR2 SQIVND (reference sequence). The CDR3 covers 15 residues. V was pared by 2 bases and J by 0 bases, with 10 bases between. The CDR3 is CASSILNRLNTEAFF. The DNA for the CDR3 is TGTGCCAGTAGTATACTCAACAGACTGAACACTGAAGCTTTCTTT. Combining the CDR3 with reference TRBV19 and TRBJ1-1 gives the whole variable domain DGGITQSPKYLFRKEGQNVTLSCEQNLNHDAMYWYRQDPGQGLRLIYYSQIVNDFQKGDIAEGYSVSREKKESFPLTVTSAQKNPTAFYLCASSILNRLNTEAFFGQGTRLTVV.

As concerns this clone: An end of the junction differs from the germline gene, which may be a read error. The gene calls are TRBV27 and TRBJ1-4; TRBD1 matches 9 bases. The CDR3 length is 12 residues. Germline values: CDR1 MNHEY, CDR2 SMNVEV (reference sequence). CDR3 sequence: CASSFPGQGMIF. The CDR3, as DNA: TGTGCCAGCAGTTTTCCCGGACAGGGGATGATTTTT.

This clone was observed once. The chain has TRBV11-2 and TRBJ2-1; D is ambiguous. The V end was cut by 3 bases, the J end by 9 bases, with 6 bases between. The CDR3 length is 11 residues. CDR1 SGHAT and CDR2 FQNNGV come from the germline V gene. CDR3 sequence: CASSLWSEQFF. The CDR3 DNA is TGTGCCAGCAGCTTGTGGAGTGAGCAGTTCTTC. The complete variable domain, with remaining parts taken from reference TRBV11-2 and TRBJ2-1, reads EAGVAQSPRYKIIEKRQSVAFWCNPISGHATLYWYQQILGQGPKLLIQFQNNGVVDDSQLPKDRFSAERLKGVDSTLKIQPAKLEDSAVYLCASSLWSEQFFGPGTRLTVL.

The rearrangement uses TRBV18 and TRBJ2-3; 12 bases agree with TRBD2. The germline CDR1 and CDR2 sequences are KGHSH and LQKENI. V lost 6 bases to trimming and J lost 12 bases; unmatched junction nucleotides: 13. This CDR3 is 15 amino acids long. The DNA of the CDR3 is TGTGCCAGCTCTCTAGCGGGAGGGCCTCGTGCGACCCAGTATTTT. Its translation: CASSLAGGPRATQYF.

This sequence joins TRBV3-1 (or the pseudogene TRBV3-2) and TRBJ1-5, with TRBD1 identical over 9 bases. The V gene end was trimmed by 4 bases and the J gene end by 4 bases; junction bases not matched to a gene: 11. In germline, CDR1 is LGHDT, CDR2 YNNKEL (reference sequence). This CDR3 contains 17 residues. Here the CDR3 DNA reads TGTGCCAGCAGCCGAGGACCGGGACAGGGAGGTAATCAGCCCCAGCATTTT. Amino acid sequence: CASSRGPGQGGNQPQHF.

Note on this clone: At the DNA level, this CDR3 is encoded by other sequences in the same sample as well. The V call is TRBV11-3, the J call TRBJ2-1; no clear D gene. V shed 3 bases and J shed 5 bases, with 8 bases lying between them. This CDR3 has 13 amino acids. Per the germline V gene, CDR1 is SGHNT and CDR2 is YENEEA. The CDR3 reads CASSLGRNNEQFF. DNA for the CDR3: TGTGCCAGCAGCTTGGGCAGGAACAATGAGCAGTTCTTC.

The genes are TRBV14 and TRBJ1-4; D is ambiguous. Trimming removed 4 bases at V and 2 bases at J, with 11 bases between. The CDR3 length is 15 residues. Germline V gene data show CDR1 as SGHDN and CDR2 as FVKESK. The CDR3 loop is CASSPRERTNEKLFF. CDR3 coding DNA: TGTGCCAGCAGCCCACGGGAACGGACTAATGAAAAACTGTTTTTT.